This TCR beta chain originates from a study of T cells in women clearing cervical HPV infection. As for this clone: The observed sequence ends 3 residues before the CDR3 terminus, with the missing tail filled in from the germline J gene.

Trimming cost V 1 base and J 2 bases, with 14 bases left between them. CDR1 DFQATT and CDR2 SNEGSKA come from the germline V gene (reference sequence). The CDR3 loop spans 15 amino acids. Profiled with immunoSEQ multiplex PCR; TCRdb holds only in-frame clones, not every one. Its table records fewer than 35,000 clones. This receptor was obtained from a woman aged 18-70 years with a cervical HPV16 infection that either progressed to CIN3+ or cleared (not recorded which). The chain employs TRBV20-1 and TRBJ2-5, with a weak D call TRBD1 (5 bases). Specimen: blood buffy coat. The CDR3 is CSARASMTEQETQYF. CDR3 DNA, as far as it was read: TGCAGTGCTAGAGCCTCCATGACAGAACAAGAGACC.